This TCR beta chain is from a study of T cells in localized non-small cell lung cancer. Study-level points and caveats: Maximal T cell clonality occurred in uninvolved adjacent lung, with tumor ranking below it. Increased T cell density in blood showed an association with longer overall survival. A median of around 60 clones ranked among the top 100 in tumor appeared in adjacent lung. One tumor region alone was sequenced, and heterogeneity therefore remains possible.

Profiled with immunoSEQ multiplex PCR; TCRdb holds only in-frame clones, not every one. The sample has tens of thousands of clones, approximately 80% seen once; the top ten hold 17%. V lost 5 bases, J lost 7 bases, and 12 bases lay in between. The CDR3 runs 12 residues. Germline assignment: CDR1 LNHDA and CDR2 SQIVND (reference sequence). Worth noting for this clone: The antigen remains unidentified.

Material: peripheral blood, obtained before any cancer treatment. The chain has TRBV19 and TRBJ2-7, with D possibly TRBD1 on 6 matching bases. This TCR was recovered from a male donor aged 60 or over with stage III squamous cell lung carcinoma. The CDR3 here is CASSVTGMEQYF. The CDR3 nucleotides read TGTGCCAGTAGTGTTACAGGGATGGAGCAGTACTTC.